A selection of T cell receptor beta chains follows, all from one sample in a study of blood T cells in healthy people across ages. A single record per CDR3 protein comes from TCRdb applying MiXCR to the 5' RACE reads. There are around 700,000 distinct CDR3 sequences in the sample; roughly 25% occur only once, and under 9.5% lies in the top ten. The same data also went into a second study, on T cells of mothers and their children.

The sequenced sample was blood. The receptors were gathered from a boy between 5 and 17 years old in good health. CDR3s include the opening cysteine and the closing phenylalanine or tryptophan. The D gene is left open where the match is weak. The listing skips clone size in some rows; elsewhere it reads once, few, many or a size class.

v_call	d_call	j_call	clone_size	cdr3_nt	cdr3_aa
TRBV7-4	.	TRBJ1-3	.	TGTGCCAGCAGCCTCCTCGTTACTGGCTCTGGAAACACCATATATTTT	CASSLLVTGSGNTIYF
TRBV4-1	.	TRBJ1-1	.	TGCGCCTCCGGGGCCTCGATGAACACTGAAGCTTTCTTT	CASGASMNTEAFF
TRBV28	.	TRBJ2-7	.	TGTGCCAGCAGGTTCTCGAAGGGGGGTTCCTACGAGCAGTACTTC	CASRFSKGGSYEQYF
TRBV5-1	.	TRBJ1-5	few	TGCGCCAGCAGCTTTGACGGACTCAATCAGCCCCAGCATTTT	CASSFDGLNQPQHF
TRBV9	.	TRBJ1-2	.	TGTGCCAGCAGTGTCGGAGGCTATGGCTACACCTTC	CASSVGGYGYTF
TRBV6-2/TRBV6-3	TRBD2	TRBJ2-1	.	TGTGCCAGCGGGAGGGCCACCTTTTCCTACAATGAGCAGTTCTTC	CASGRATFSYNEQFF
TRBV20-1	.	TRBJ2-7	few	TGCAGTGCTCCGGGGGACGGAACCTACGAGCAGTACTTC	CSAPGDGTYEQYF
TRBV9	.	TRBJ2-1	once	TGTGCCAGCAGCCCCGTTTTTCAGTTGCGGCAGTTCTTC	CASSPVFQLRQFF
TRBV29-1	.	TRBJ2-3	.	TGCAGCGTTGAAGGGTTGAGACCTCTCACAGATACGCAGTATTTT	CSVEGLRPLTDTQYF
TRBV7-3	.	TRBJ1-1	.	TGTGCCAGCAGCGCGACAGGGAACACTGAAGCTTTCTTT	CASSATGNTEAFF
TRBV29-1	TRBD2	TRBJ2-3	few	TGCAGCGTTGATCCAGCGGGAGGAGCGGGTACGCAGTATTTT	CSVDPAGGAGTQYF
TRBV20-1	TRBD2	TRBJ2-1	.	TGCAGTGCTAAGATTAGCGGGGGGATCGTGTCCTACAATGAGCAGTTCTTC	CSAKISGGIVSYNEQFF
TRBV6-2/TRBV6-3	.	TRBJ2-5	.	TGTGCCAGCAGTTACCCTTCCGGACCGGCGGGTCGAGAGACCCAGTACTTC	CASSYPSGPAGRETQYF
TRBV5-1	.	TRBJ2-5	few	TGCGCCAGCAGCCCCCAAGTGGGGGAGACCCAGTACTTC	CASSPQVGETQYF
TRBV7-9	TRBD1	TRBJ1-2	few	TGTGCCAGCAGCCTGGGACAGGGGGTGACGAGCTACACCTTC	CASSLGQGVTSYTF
TRBV6-2/TRBV6-3	.	TRBJ2-5	.	TGTGCCAGCAGTTGGACCAGTTCCTCTGGGGAGACCCAGTACTTC	CASSWTSSSGETQYF
TRBV13	TRBD2	TRBJ2-5	few	TGTGCCAGCAGCTTATTTTCGGGAGGGGCAGAGACCCAGTACTTC	CASSLFSGGAETQYF
TRBV7-6	TRBD2	TRBJ2-1	.	TGTGCCAGCAGCTTAGAGGCGGGGGGGCGGTACAATGAGCAGTTCTTC	CASSLEAGGRYNEQFF
TRBV25-1	TRBD1	TRBJ2-1	.	TGTGCCAGCAGTGCGACAGGGTTTCGAGAGCAGTTCTTC	CASSATGFREQFF
TRBV11-2	TRBD2	TRBJ2-5	.	TGTGCCAGCAGCCTTAGCGGGAGGTTTCAAGAGACCCAGTACTTC	CASSLSGRFQETQYF
TRBV4-1	.	TRBJ2-2	.	TGCGCCAGCAGCCAATACTCGGACACCGGGGAGCTGTTTTTT	CASSQYSDTGELFF
TRBV7-2	.	TRBJ2-7	.	TGTGCCAGCAGCCACCGGGACGGAGCCTACGAGCAGTACTTC	CASSHRDGAYEQYF
TRBV4-1	.	TRBJ1-4	few	TGCGCCAGCAGCCAAGCGTATTTGGGGGCGACTCCTCTTTTT	CASSQAYLGATPLF
TRBV5-1	TRBD2	TRBJ2-1	.	TGCGCCAGCAGCTTCCAGGGACTAGCGTCCAATGAGCAGTTCTTC	CASSFQGLASNEQFF
TRBV7-9	.	TRBJ2-7	few	TGTGCCAGCAGCCACCTCACACAGGGTCTCTACGAGCAGTACTTC	CASSHLTQGLYEQYF
TRBV2	.	TRBJ1-3	few	TGTGCCAGCAGTGATCTTAGGGGGTCTGGAAACACCATATATTTT	CASSDLRGSGNTIYF
TRBV5-4	TRBD1	TRBJ2-4	few	TGTGCCAGCAGCTTACGACAGGGAGCGTTGGAAAACATTCAGTACTTC	CASSLRQGALENIQYF
TRBV20-1	.	TRBJ2-1	once	TGCAGTGCCACCCCGGGGAGGCAGGGCGGTGAGCAGTTCTTC	CSATPGRQGGEQFF
TRBV20-1	.	TRBJ2-7	few	TGCAGTGCTGTGGACGGCTACGAGCAGTACTTC	CSAVDGYEQYF
TRBV27	.	TRBJ2-7	few	TGTGCCAGCAGTTTATCTAGTCCGGGACCCTACGAGCAGTACTTC	CASSLSSPGPYEQYF
TRBV7-9	.	TRBJ1-4	few	TGTGCCAGCAGCTTAGCCCAATCTAATGAAAAACTGTTTTTT	CASSLAQSNEKLFF
TRBV27	TRBD1	TRBJ2-5	.	TGTGCCAGCAGCAAACGACAGGGGGCGGAAGAGACCCAGTACTTC	CASSKRQGAEETQYF
TRBV21-1	.	TRBJ2-7	few	TGTGCCAGCAGCAAAGGATCCGTCTACGAGCAGTACTTC	CASSKGSVYEQYF
TRBV5-1	.	TRBJ1-4	few	TGCGCCAGCAGCCAACGGGGGGCCCCTAATGAAAAACTGTTTTTT	CASSQRGAPNEKLFF
TRBV7-9	.	TRBJ2-2	.	TGTGCCAGCAGTCGAACCCGGGGGCACAACGGGGAGCTGTTTTTT	CASSRTRGHNGELFF
TRBV27	.	TRBJ1-5	.	TGTGCCAGCAGTTTTGGTAAGAGTCAGCCCCAGCATTTT	CASSFGKSQPQHF
TRBV7-9	TRBD2	TRBJ2-1	many	TGTGCCAGCAAAGATAGCGGGGGGGCCTACAATGAGCAGTTCTTC	CASKDSGGAYNEQFF
TRBV4-1	TRBD2	TRBJ2-4	.	TGCGCCAGCAGCCAAGATTGGCTTGGACGGGAGGTGAACATTCAGTACTTC	CASSQDWLGREVNIQYF
TRBV20-1	TRBD2	TRBJ2-2	.	TGCAGTGCTAGGTCTAGCGGGGGGTTCTTTGGCGGGGAGCTGTTTTTT	CSARSSGGFFGGELFF
TRBV2	.	TRBJ1-1	.	TGTGCCAGCAGCGACCTGGGGTCAGACACTGAAGCTTTCTTT	CASSDLGSDTEAFF
TRBV15	.	TRBJ1-5	few	TGTGCCACCAGCAACAGGGCCAATCAGCCCCAGCATTTT	CATSNRANQPQHF
TRBV12-3/TRBV12-4	.	TRBJ1-2	.	TGTGCCAGCAGTTTAGGGACGGGCTACACCTTC	CASSLGTGYTF
TRBV18	.	TRBJ2-6	many	TGTGCCAGCTCACCGGAAAGCTCTGGGGCCAACGTCCTGACTTTC	CASSPESSGANVLTF
TRBV25-1	.	TRBJ1-2	.	TGTGCCAGCAGTAGAGGACAGATCTATGGCTACACCTTC	CASSRGQIYGYTF
TRBV4-3	.	TRBJ2-3	.	TGCGCCAGCAGCCAAGCTCGAATCGATGGAGATACGCAGTATTTT	CASSQARIDGDTQYF
TRBV29-1	.	TRBJ1-1	.	TGCAGCGTTGCTAGGGGTACGAACACTGAAGCTTTCTTT	CSVARGTNTEAFF
TRBV29-1	TRBD1	TRBJ2-6	.	TGCAGCGTCAGCGAACAGACAGGGGAGATAAGCTCTGGGGCCAACGTCCTGACTTTC	CSVSEQTGEISSGANVLTF
TRBV12-5	TRBD1	TRBJ2-3	.	TGTGCTAGTGGTCCACAGGGGTTTCGGACAGATACGCAGTATTTT	CASGPQGFRTDTQYF
TRBV20-1	TRBD2	TRBJ2-5	few	TGCAGTGCTACCGTAGCGGGAGCAGAGACCCAGTACTTC	CSATVAGAETQYF
TRBV20-1	.	TRBJ2-3	few	TGCAGTGCTTGGCTGAGGACAGATACGCAGTATTTT	CSAWLRTDTQYF
TRBV29-1	TRBD1	TRBJ2-3	.	TGCAGCGTTCGGGTACAGGGGGCATCAGATACGCAGTATTTT	CSVRVQGASDTQYF
TRBV5-1	.	TRBJ2-5	.	TGCGCCAGCTTTTCGCCTAGAGGGACCCAGTACTTC	CASFSPRGTQYF
TRBV10-3	.	TRBJ2-1	few	TGTGCCATCAGTGAGTCCCTACTTGGTGAGCAGTTCTTC	CAISESLLGEQFF
TRBV3-1	TRBD2	TRBJ2-3	.	TGTGCCAGCAGCCAAGTTTCCCTAGCGGAAACCACAGATACGCAGTATTTT	CASSQVSLAETTDTQYF
TRBV4-3	.	TRBJ2-3	.	TGCGCCAGCAGCCAAGAAACGGAGGGCACAGATACGCAGTATTTT	CASSQETEGTDTQYF